This TCR beta chain derives from a study of T cells in Graves' hyperthyroidism and ophthalmopathy. Whole-study findings and limits: Most thyroid clonotypes expanded above 0.001 were also detected in blood.

From under 12 ml of fresh peripheral blood, PBMCs were isolated. The sample holds many counts of this clonotype. What it recognizes is unknown. This CDR3 has 13 amino acids. V was pared by 6 bases and J by 1 base, with 9 bases between. Germline V gives CDR1 MNHNS, CDR2 SASEGT. RNA transcripts served as the template for amplifying TCR beta CDR3 regions. The study used the HTBI primer set for a first-round RT-PCR of the TCR CDR3. TCRdb redid the calling of the multiplex PCR reads with MiXCR, one entry per CDR3 protein. This table has 350,000 to 400,000 distinct CDR3 sequences, about 18% appearing once. This TCR derives from a woman in her late teens or twenties with Graves' hyperthyroidism. The chain employs TRBV6-1 and TRBJ1-1; D gene unclear. What was sequenced was blood. The CDR3: CASRKTRNTEAFF. CDR3 nucleotides: TGTGCCAGCAGGAAAACAAGGAACACTGAAGCTTTCTTT.